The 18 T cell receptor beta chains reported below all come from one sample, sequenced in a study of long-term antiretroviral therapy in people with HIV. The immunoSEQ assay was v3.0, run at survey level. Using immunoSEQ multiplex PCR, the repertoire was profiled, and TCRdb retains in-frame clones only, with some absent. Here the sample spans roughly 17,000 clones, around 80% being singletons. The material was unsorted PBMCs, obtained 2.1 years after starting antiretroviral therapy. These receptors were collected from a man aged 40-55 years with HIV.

CDR3 nucleotide sequence: TGCGCCAGCAGCTTGGATGGGGGATGGGGCACTGAAGCTTTCTTT. Protein: CASSLDGGWGTEAFF. The rearrangement joins TRBV5-1 to TRBJ1-1, with TRBD1 as a possible D gene (5 bases). This CDR3 has 15 residues. V lost 0 bases and J 4 bases, leaving 13 bases between the germline ends. CDR1 is SGHRS and CDR2 is YFSETQ in the germline V gene.

The CDR3 sequence is CASSLGTGLEQYF. The DNA of the CDR3 is TGTGCCAGCAGCTTAGGGACAGGGTTGGAGCAGTACTTC. This chain connects TRBV11-2 to TRBJ2-7; 8 nucleotides match TRBD1. Germline V gives CDR1 SGHAT, CDR2 FQNNGV. V was pared by 1 base and J by 7 bases, with 3 bases of the junction left unmatched. There are 13 residues in the CDR3.

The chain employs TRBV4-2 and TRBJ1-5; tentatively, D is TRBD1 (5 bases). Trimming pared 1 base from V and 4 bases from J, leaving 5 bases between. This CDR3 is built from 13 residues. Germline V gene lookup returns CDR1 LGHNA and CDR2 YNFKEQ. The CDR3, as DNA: TGTGCCAGCAGCCAAGGGGGGAATCAGCCCCAGCATTTT. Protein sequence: CASSQGGNQPQHF.

The CDR3 sequence: CAWSLDREEQYF. The CDR3 region has the DNA TGTGCCTGGAGTTTGGACCGTGAGGAGCAGTACTTC. The chain links TRBV30 to TRBJ2-7; D gene uncertain. The V end lost 2 bases, the J end lost 7 bases, and 12 bases lay between the germline ends. The V gene's germline CDR1 is GTSNPN and CDR2 SVGIG (reference sequence). This CDR3 region has 12 residues.

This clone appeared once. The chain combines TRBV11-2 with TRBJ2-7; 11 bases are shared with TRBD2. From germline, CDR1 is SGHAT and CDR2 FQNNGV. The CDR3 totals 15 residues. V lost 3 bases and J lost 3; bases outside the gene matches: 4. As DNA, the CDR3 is TGTGCCAGCAGCTTTAGCGGGGGGGCCGACTACGAGCAGTACTTC. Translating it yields CASSFSGGADYEQYF. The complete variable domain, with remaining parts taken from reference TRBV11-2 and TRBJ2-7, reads EAGVAQSPRYKIIEKRQSVAFWCNPISGHATLYWYQQILGQGPKLLIQFQNNGVVDDSQLPKDRFSAERLKGVDSTLKIQPAKLEDSAVYLCASSFSGGADYEQYFGPGTRLTVT.

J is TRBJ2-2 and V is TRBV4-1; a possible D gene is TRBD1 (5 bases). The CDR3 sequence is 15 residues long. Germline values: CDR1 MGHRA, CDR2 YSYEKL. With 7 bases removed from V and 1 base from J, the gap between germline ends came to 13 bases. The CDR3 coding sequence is TGCGCCAGCAAAAAACAGGACCTGAACACCGGGGAGCTGTTTTTT. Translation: CASKKQDLNTGELFF.

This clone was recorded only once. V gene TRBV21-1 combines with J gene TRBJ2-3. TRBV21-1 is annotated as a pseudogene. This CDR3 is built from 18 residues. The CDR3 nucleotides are TGTGCCAGCAGCAATACGGAGGGACATCCTCCCTTAACAGATACGCAGTATTTT. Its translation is CASSNTEGHPPLTDTQYF.

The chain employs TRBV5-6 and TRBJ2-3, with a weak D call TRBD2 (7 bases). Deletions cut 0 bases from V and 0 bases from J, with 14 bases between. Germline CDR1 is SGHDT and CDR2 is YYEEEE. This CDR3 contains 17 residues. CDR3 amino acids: CASSLGFGGGSTDTQYF. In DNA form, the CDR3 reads TGTGCCAGCAGCTTGGGATTTGGGGGGGGCAGCACAGATACGCAGTATTTT.

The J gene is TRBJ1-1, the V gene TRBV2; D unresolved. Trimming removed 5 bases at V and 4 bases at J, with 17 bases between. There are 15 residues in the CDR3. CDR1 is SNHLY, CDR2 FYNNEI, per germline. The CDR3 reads CASSLYLGGGTEAFF. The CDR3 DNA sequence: TGTGCCAGCAGTCTCTACCTTGGCGGAGGCACTGAAGCTTTCTTT.

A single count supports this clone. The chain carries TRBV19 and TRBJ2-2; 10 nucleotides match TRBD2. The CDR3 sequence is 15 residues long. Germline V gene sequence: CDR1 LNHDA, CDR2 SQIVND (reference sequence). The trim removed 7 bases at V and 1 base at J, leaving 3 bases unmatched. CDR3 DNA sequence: TGTGCCAGTATTGCTAGCGGGGGGAACACCGGGGAGCTGTTTTTT. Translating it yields CASIASGGNTGELFF.

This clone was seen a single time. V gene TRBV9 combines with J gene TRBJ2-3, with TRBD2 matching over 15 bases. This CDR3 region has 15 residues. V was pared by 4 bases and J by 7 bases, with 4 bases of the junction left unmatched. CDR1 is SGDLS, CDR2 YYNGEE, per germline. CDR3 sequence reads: CASSSGTSGGNTQYF. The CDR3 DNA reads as TGTGCCAGCAGCTCCGGGACTAGCGGGGGGAATACGCAGTATTTT.

The DNA for the CDR3 is TGTGCCACCAGCAGAGAGGACGGGGAGGCTAATGAAAAACTGTTTTTT. Translation: CATSREDGEANEKLFF. The V and J genes are TRBV15 and TRBJ1-4, with unresolved D. The ends were cut back, 0 bases at V and 3 bases at J, with 11 bases in the middle. The CDR3 totals 16 residues. CDR1 and CDR2 from the germline V gene are LNHNV and YYDKDF (reference sequence).

The CDR3 spells CASSSTGGTAFYNEQFF. The CDR3, as DNA: TGTGCCAGCAGTTCGACAGGGGGAACGGCCTTCTACAATGAGCAGTTCTTC. V gene TRBV27 combines with J gene TRBJ2-1; 9 bases map to TRBD1. This CDR3 is built from 17 residues. Germline V gene data show CDR1 as MNHEY and CDR2 as SMNVEV (reference sequence). The junction had 10 bases not matched to a gene; V was cut back by 4 bases and J by 3 bases.

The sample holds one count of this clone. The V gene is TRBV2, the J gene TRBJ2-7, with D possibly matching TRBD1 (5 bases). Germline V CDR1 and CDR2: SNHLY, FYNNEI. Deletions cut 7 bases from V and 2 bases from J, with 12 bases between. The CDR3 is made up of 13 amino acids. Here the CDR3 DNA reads TGTGCCAGCAAATGGTCAGGGACCTACGAGCAGTACTTC. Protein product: CASKWSGTYEQYF.

CDR3 sequence: CASSQHNEQFF. The CDR3 DNA reads as TGTGCCAGCAGCCAGCACAATGAGCAGTTCTTC. V is TRBV4-2 and J is TRBJ2-1; D uncertain. The CDR3 runs to 11 residues. CDR1 is LGHNA and CDR2 is YNFKEQ in the germline V gene. Trimming shortened V by 3 bases and J by 5 bases, and 2 bases separated the two germline ends.

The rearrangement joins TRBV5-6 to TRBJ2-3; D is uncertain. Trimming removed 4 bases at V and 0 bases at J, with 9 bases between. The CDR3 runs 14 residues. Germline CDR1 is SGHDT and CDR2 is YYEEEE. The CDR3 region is CASSLQTSTDTQYF. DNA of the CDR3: TGTGCCAGCAGCCTACAGACCAGCACAGATACGCAGTATTTT.

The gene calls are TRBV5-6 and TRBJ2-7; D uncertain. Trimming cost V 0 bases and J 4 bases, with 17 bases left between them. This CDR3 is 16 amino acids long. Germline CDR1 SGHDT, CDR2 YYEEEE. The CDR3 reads CASSLEETTVGYEQYF. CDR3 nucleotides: TGTGCCAGCAGCTTGGAGGAAACTACGGTCGGATACGAGCAGTACTTC.

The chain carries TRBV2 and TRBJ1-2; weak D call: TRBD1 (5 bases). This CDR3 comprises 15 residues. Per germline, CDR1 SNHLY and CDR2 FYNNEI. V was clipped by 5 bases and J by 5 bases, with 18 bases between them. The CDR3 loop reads CASSPDSPVGYGYTF. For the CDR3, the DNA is TGTGCCAGCAGTCCTGACAGCCCGGTAGGGTATGGCTACACCTTC.